This T cell receptor beta chain was documented in a study of blood T cell repertoires in COVID-19. Turning to the study itself: Sites across the United States, Italy and Spain contributed samples from acute and convalescent COVID-19. From T cells, B-cell-depleted T cells, or PBMCs came the material, which was cDNA or gDNA.

The repertoire was sequenced with immunoSEQ multiplex PCR; TCRdb's copy has only in-frame clones and lacks some. The profile shows some 350,000 clones, about 88% of them singletons. Germline V lookup: CDR1 MDHEN, CDR2 SYDVKM. The ends were cut back, 1 base at V and 0 bases at J, with 7 bases in the middle. The CDR3 is 14 amino acids. The chain employs TRBV28 and TRBJ2-7, with D tentatively TRBD1 (5 bases). This clonotype was obtained from a woman in her 70s with COVID-19, enrolled during active disease. The specimen was peripheral blood. CDR3 bases: TGTGCCAGCAGTTTATTTCAGGGCTCCTACGAGCAGTACTTC. It is translated as CASSLFQGSYEQYF.